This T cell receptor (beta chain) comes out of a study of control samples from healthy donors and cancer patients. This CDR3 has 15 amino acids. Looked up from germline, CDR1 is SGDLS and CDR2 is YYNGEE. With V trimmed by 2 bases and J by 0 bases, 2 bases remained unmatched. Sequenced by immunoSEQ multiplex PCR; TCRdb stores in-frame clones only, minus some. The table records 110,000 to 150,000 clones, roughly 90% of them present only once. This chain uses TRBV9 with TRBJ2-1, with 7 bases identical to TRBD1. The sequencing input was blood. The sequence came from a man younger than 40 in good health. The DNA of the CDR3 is TGTGCCAGCAGCGTGGGACAGAGCTCCTACAATGAGCAGTTCTTC. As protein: CASSVGQSSYNEQFF.